Each of the 27 T cell receptor beta chains below was sequenced from the same sample in a study of T cell repertoires in cytomegalovirus infection. Their specific antigens are unknown. TCRdb itself ran the reads through MiXCR, one entry per CDR3 protein. The table has about 700,000 distinct CDR3 sequences, around a third seen once. Source: cultured PBMCs, taken from culture after CMV antigen stimulation. All receptors come from a human donor in good health (CMV status not recorded). Some clones in this sample may be carry-over from other donors' samples.

The chain uses TRBV4-3 and TRBJ2-1; no reliable D call. The germline V gene encodes CDR1 LGHNA and CDR2 YSLEER. The CDR3 extends over 14 amino acids. Trimming left V 0 bases short and J 9 bases short, with 12 bases between. This CDR3 reads CASSQEVAASEQFF. CDR3 DNA: TGCGCCAGCAGCCAAGAAGTTGCAGCCAGTGAGCAGTTCTTC.

This clonotype was detected only a few times. The V gene is TRBV7-2, the J gene TRBJ2-2; 12 positions match TRBD2. This CDR3 is built from 15 residues. From germline, CDR1 is SGHTA and CDR2 FQGNSA. The V segment lost 5 bases and the J segment 6 bases; nucleotides outside the gene matches: 4. The CDR3 DNA is TGTGCCAGCAGCCCGCCTAGCGGGGGGGCCGGGGAGCTGTTTTTT. This encodes CASSPPSGGAGELFF. Together with reference TRBV7-2 and TRBJ2-2, the CDR3 gives the full variable domain: GAGVSQSPSNKVTEKGKDVELRCDPISGHTALYWYRQSLGQGLEFLIYFQGNSAPDKSGLPSDRFSAERTGGSVSTLTIQRTQQEDSAVYLCASSPPSGGAGELFFGEGSRLTVL.

This clonotype came up many times. The chain is built from TRBV7-2 and TRBJ1-2; D ambiguous. Germline CDR1 and CDR2: SGHTA and FQGNSA. CDR3 length equals 14 residues. The V and J ends lost 5 bases and 5 bases respectively, with 15 bases between them. CDR3 DNA: TGTGCCAGCAGCCCAGCCAGGACGGCTTATGGCTACACCTTC. Protein product: CASSPARTAYGYTF.

This clonotype was picked up one time. The V gene is TRBV5-1, the J gene TRBJ2-5; D is unresolved. The germline gives CDR1 SGHRS, CDR2 YFSETQ. The CDR3 sequence is 14 residues long. Trimming cost V 2 bases and J 4 bases, with 12 bases left between them. This chain's CDR3 is CASSFGSGAETQYF. CDR3 nucleotide sequence: TGCGCCAGCAGCTTCGGATCAGGTGCAGAGACCCAGTACTTC.

This clonotype was counted once. The chain links TRBV27 to TRBJ2-1; 11 bases map to TRBD2. The CDR3 has 16 amino acids. V lost 6 bases and J lost 12; bases outside the gene matches: 16. The germline V gene encodes CDR1 MNHEY and CDR2 SMNVEV (reference sequence). The CDR3 loop reads CASSPGLAGGPDGQFF. The DNA for the CDR3 is TGTGCCAGCAGCCCGGGGTTAGCGGGAGGGCCCGACGGGCAGTTCTTC.

This clonotype was picked up many times. This sequence joins TRBV6-5 and TRBJ2-1; 7 bases are a match to TRBD2. The trim removed 6 bases at V and 1 base at J, leaving 3 bases unmatched. The CDR3 sequence is 14 residues long. CDR1 and CDR2 from the germline V gene are MNHEY and SVGAGI. The CDR3 reads CASSYSGSYNEQFF. The CDR3 nucleotides read TGTGCCAGCAGCTATAGCGGGTCCTACAATGAGCAGTTCTTC.

This chain joins TRBV4-1 and TRBJ2-7, with D unresolved. This CDR3 has 14 amino acids. Trimming took off 0 bases at V and 7 bases at J, with 13 bases between the two ends. Germline CDR1 reads MGHRA; CDR2 reads YSYEKL. The CDR3 loop reads CASSQEHSIREQYF. DNA of the CDR3: TGCGCCAGCAGCCAAGAGCACTCAATTCGGGAGCAGTACTTC.

Many counts were recorded for this clonotype. The chain uses TRBV12-3 or TRBV12-4 and TRBJ1-5; D is unclear. This CDR3 is 14 amino acids long. With 6 bases removed from V and 3 bases from J, the gap between germline ends came to 12 bases. For the CDR3, the DNA is TGTGCCAGCAGAACCGAGGGATTCAATCAGCCCCAGCATTTT. Its protein is CASRTEGFNQPQHF.

This clonotype is a singleton in its sample. The chain has TRBV28 and TRBJ1-5; TRBD1 aligns across 8 bases. V lost 1 base to trimming and J lost 6 bases; unmatched junction nucleotides: 5. Germline V CDR1 and CDR2: MDHEN, SYDVKM. The CDR3 sequence is 15 residues long. CDR3 residues: CASSLSQGAGQPQHF. CDR3 bases: TGTGCCAGCAGTTTATCTCAGGGGGCGGGTCAGCCCCAGCATTTT. Combining the CDR3 with reference TRBV28 and TRBJ1-5 gives the whole variable domain DVKVTQSSRYLVKRTGEKVFLECVQDMDHENMFWYRQDPGLGLRLIYFSYDVKMKEKGDIPEGYSVSREKKERFSLILESASTNQTSMYLCASSLSQGAGQPQHFGDGTRLSIL.

The CDR3 DNA sequence: TGTGCCAGCATACTAGCGGGGACCACAGATACGCAGTATTTT. Encoded protein: CASILAGTTDTQYF. The rearrangement uses TRBV6-8 and TRBJ2-3; TRBD2 matches at 10 bases. The germline gives CDR1 MNHGY, CDR2 SAAAGT. J lost 2 bases, V lost 7 bases, and 3 bases had no gene match. The CDR3 length is 14 residues.

This clonotype has a single count. This rearrangement joins TRBV28 to TRBJ2-2; 7 nucleotides match TRBD1. The germline V gene encodes CDR1 MDHEN and CDR2 SYDVKM. The CDR3 sequence is 15 residues long. V dropped 7 bases and J dropped 3; count of bases not matched to a gene: 8. CDR3 nucleotides: TGTGCCAGCACCCCCGGGACAGAGTACACCGGGGAGCTGTTTTTT. Translation gives CASTPGTEYTGELFF.

This clonotype was recorded at least ten times. V is TRBV7-2 and J is TRBJ1-3; no definite D call. V shed 4 bases and J shed 2 bases, with 15 bases lying between them. CDR3 length: 16 amino acids. Germline CDR1 reads SGHTA; CDR2 reads FQGNSA. The CDR3 DNA is TGTGCCAGCAGCTCACAAGGGAAGATGGCTGGAAACACCATATATTTT. It codes for CASSSQGKMAGNTIYF.

This clonotype was observed many times. V usage is TRBV7-8 and J usage is TRBJ1-5; no clear D. V was pared by 5 bases and J by 7 bases, with 9 bases between. CDR1 and CDR2 (germline): SGHVS, FQNEAQ. The CDR3 consists of 12 residues. The CDR3 DNA reads TGTGCCAGCAGCCTGACCCGCCAGCCCCAGCATTTT. As protein: CASSLTRQPQHF.

There are a few counts of this clonotype. V usage is TRBV2 and J usage is TRBJ1-2, with D possibly being TRBD1 (5 bases). V was trimmed by 7 bases and J by 4 bases, leaving 16 bases between them. The germline V gene has CDR1 SNHLY and CDR2 FYNNEI. The CDR3 runs to 14 residues. The CDR3, as DNA: TGTGCCAGCAATTTAGACAGCACGTTCTATGGCTACACCTTC. Amino acids: CASNLDSTFYGYTF.

The gene calls are TRBV11-2 and TRBJ2-1, with 8 bases that match TRBD2. The CDR3 is 14 residues long. Germline CDR1 reads SGHAT; CDR2 reads FQNNGV. V trimming: 6 bases; J trimming: 12 bases; junction bases outside the gene matches: 13. The CDR3 spells CASSSHRPGGGQFF. In DNA, the CDR3 is TGTGCCAGCAGTTCACACCGTCCCGGGGGGGGGCAGTTCTTC.

The V and J genes are TRBV19 and TRBJ2-1; 10 positions agree with TRBD2. Trimming cost V 5 bases and J 8 bases; bases outside gene matches: 9. The CDR3 has 15 residues. Germline values: CDR1 LNHDA, CDR2 SQIVND (reference sequence). Here the CDR3 reads CASSWSSGGDDEQFF. Here the CDR3 DNA reads TGTGCCAGTAGTTGGTCCAGCGGGGGGGATGATGAGCAGTTCTTC.

Only a few counts were recorded for this clonotype. V usage is TRBV7-2 and J usage is TRBJ2-3, with D possibly called TRBD1 or TRBD2 (5 bases each). From germline, CDR1 is SGHTA and CDR2 FQGNSA. The CDR3 is made up of 16 amino acids. V gave up 4 bases and J gave up 1 base, with 15 bases separating them. The CDR3, as DNA: TGTGCCAGCAGCTCCCGGGACCCAAGCGGCACAGATACGCAGTATTTT. It is translated as CASSSRDPSGTDTQYF.

In the case of this clonotype: Just one base apart from a much larger clone, this may be a read error. The V gene is TRBV7-2, the J gene TRBJ2-4, with D possibly matching TRBD2 (7 bases). Germline-derived CDR1 and CDR2 are SGHTA and FQGNSA. The CDR3 sequence is 13 residues long. V was cut by 1 base and J by 9 bases, with 10 bases left in between. CDR3: CASSLEGGVIQYF. CDR3 coding DNA: TGTGCCAGCAGCTTAGAGGGGGGGGTCATTCAGTACTTC. Full variable domain (remainder filled in from reference TRBV7-2 and TRBJ2-4): GAGVSQSPSNKVTEKGKDVELRCDPISGHTALYWYRQSLGQGLEFLIYFQGNSAPDKSGLPSDRFSAERTGGSVSTLTIQRTQQEDSAVYLCASSLEGGVIQYFGAGTRLSVL.

This clonotype showed up many times. J is TRBJ2-7 and V is TRBV7-2; tentatively, D is TRBD1 (6 bases). Trimming pared 1 base from V and 0 bases from J, leaving 10 bases between. The CDR3 has 15 amino acids. Germline CDR1 is SGHTA and CDR2 is FQGNSA. CDR3 loop: CASSLGGGYSYEQYF. CDR3 nucleotides: TGTGCCAGCAGCTTAGGAGGGGGATACTCCTACGAGCAGTACTTC.

This clonotype was seen a handful of times. This chain links TRBV5-4 with TRBJ1-1; D is uncertain. This CDR3 comprises 13 residues. V lost 5 bases and J 1 base, leaving 9 bases between the germline ends. From germline, CDR1 is SGHNT and CDR2 YYREEE (reference sequence). CDR3 in DNA: TGTGCCAGCAGTTCGCAGACGAACACTGAAGCTTTCTTT. This translates into CASSSQTNTEAFF. The full variable domain, rest sourced from reference TRBV5-4 and TRBJ1-1, is ETGVTQSPTHLIKTRGQQVTLRCSSQSGHNTVSWYQQALGQGPQFIFQYYREEENGRGNFPPRFSGLQFPNYSSELNVNALELDDSALYLCASSSQTNTEAFFGQGTRLTVV.

The J gene is TRBJ2-7, the V gene TRBV6-1, with D hard to call. The CDR3 extends over 14 amino acids. Germline CDR1 is MNHNS and CDR2 is SASEGT. The V end was cut by 8 bases, the J end by 0 bases, with 14 bases between. The CDR3 DNA reads as TGTGCCAGCCGGATTTTAGGGTACTCCTACGAGCAGTACTTC. The encoded protein is CASRILGYSYEQYF.

The table lists this clonotype with a few counts. V and J are TRBV7-6 and TRBJ2-3; 8 positions agree with TRBD2. V dropped 4 bases and J dropped 0; count of bases not matched to a gene: 6. Germline CDR1 SGHVS, CDR2 FNYEAQ. The CDR3 contains 16 residues. The CDR3 here is CASSSGLAASTDTQYF. The CDR3 DNA reads TGTGCCAGCAGCTCTGGACTAGCAGCTAGCACAGATACGCAGTATTTT. Full variable domain (remainder filled in from reference TRBV7-6 and TRBJ2-3): GAGVSQSPRYKVTKRGQDVALRCDPISGHVSLYWYRQALGQGPEFLTYFNYEAQQDKSGLPNDRFSAERPEGSISTLTIQRTEQRDSAMYRCASSSGLAASTDTQYFGPGTRLTVL.

This clonotype appeared a few times. This CDR3 is CSVESGQRTDTQYF. The CDR3 DNA sequence: TGCAGCGTTGAATCGGGACAGCGCACAGATACGCAGTATTTT. The genes are TRBV29-1 and TRBJ2-3; 7 bases are a match to TRBD1. The trim removed 2 bases at V and 1 base at J, leaving 3 bases unmatched. The CDR3 loop spans 14 amino acids. Germline lookup yields CDR1 SQVTM and CDR2 ANQGSEA.

This chain joins TRBV18 and TRBJ2-5; unclear D gene. CDR1 KGHSH and CDR2 LQKENI come from the germline V gene. Trimming took off 4 bases at V and 1 base at J, with 7 bases between the two ends. This CDR3 contains 13 residues. The CDR3 sequence is CASSQRIQETQYF. The CDR3 DNA reads TGTGCCAGCTCACAACGGATCCAAGAGACCCAGTACTTC. The full variable domain, in which reference TRBV18 and TRBJ2-5 provide the parts outside the CDR3, is NAGVMQNPRHLVRRRGQEARLRCSPMKGHSHVYWYRQLPEEGLKFMVYLQKENIIDESGMPKERFSAEFPKEGPSILRIQQVVRGDSAAYFCASSQRIQETQYFGPGTRLLVL.

This clonotype was found many times. The gene calls are TRBV7-2 and TRBJ2-3, with 11 bases fitting TRBD1. Germline CDR1 reads SGHTA; CDR2 reads FQGNSA. This CDR3 has 14 amino acids. Trimming removed 8 bases from V and 5 bases from J; junction bases left unmatched: 6. CDR3 sequence (DNA): TGTGCCAGCGGCCGGGACAGGGGGGGAGATACGCAGTATTTT. Protein: CASGRDRGGDTQYF.

This clonotype was seen only a few times. The chain couples TRBV5-6 to TRBJ2-1; D is unresolved. Per germline, CDR1 SGHDT and CDR2 YYEEEE. The CDR3 has 13 amino acids. V was shortened by 4 bases and J by 5 bases, with 10 bases between the two germline ends. Written as DNA, the CDR3 is TGTGCCAGCAGCACATCGGGTAACAATGAGCAGTTCTTC. Its protein is CASSTSGNNEQFF.

At least ten counts were recorded for this clonotype. An end of the junction differs from the germline gene, which may be a read error. The chain has TRBV7-2 and TRBJ2-3; 8 nucleotides match TRBD2. Germline V CDR1 and CDR2: SGHTA, FQGNSA. This CDR3 has 12 amino acids. CDR3 sequence: CASSLLGTSMHF. CDR3 bases: TGTGCCAGCAGCTTACTCGGGACTAGTATGCATTTT.